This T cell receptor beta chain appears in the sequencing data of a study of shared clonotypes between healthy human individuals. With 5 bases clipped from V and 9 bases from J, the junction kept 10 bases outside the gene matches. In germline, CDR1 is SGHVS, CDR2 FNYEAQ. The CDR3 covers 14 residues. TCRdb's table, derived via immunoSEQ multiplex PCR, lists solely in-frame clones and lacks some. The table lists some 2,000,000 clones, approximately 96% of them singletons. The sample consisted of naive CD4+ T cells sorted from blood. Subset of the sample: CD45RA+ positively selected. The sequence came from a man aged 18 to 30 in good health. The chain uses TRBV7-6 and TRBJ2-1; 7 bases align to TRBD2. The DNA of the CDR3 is TGTGCCAGCAGCCCTGGACTAGGATGGAGTGAGCAGTTCTTC. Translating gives CASSPGLGWSEQFF.